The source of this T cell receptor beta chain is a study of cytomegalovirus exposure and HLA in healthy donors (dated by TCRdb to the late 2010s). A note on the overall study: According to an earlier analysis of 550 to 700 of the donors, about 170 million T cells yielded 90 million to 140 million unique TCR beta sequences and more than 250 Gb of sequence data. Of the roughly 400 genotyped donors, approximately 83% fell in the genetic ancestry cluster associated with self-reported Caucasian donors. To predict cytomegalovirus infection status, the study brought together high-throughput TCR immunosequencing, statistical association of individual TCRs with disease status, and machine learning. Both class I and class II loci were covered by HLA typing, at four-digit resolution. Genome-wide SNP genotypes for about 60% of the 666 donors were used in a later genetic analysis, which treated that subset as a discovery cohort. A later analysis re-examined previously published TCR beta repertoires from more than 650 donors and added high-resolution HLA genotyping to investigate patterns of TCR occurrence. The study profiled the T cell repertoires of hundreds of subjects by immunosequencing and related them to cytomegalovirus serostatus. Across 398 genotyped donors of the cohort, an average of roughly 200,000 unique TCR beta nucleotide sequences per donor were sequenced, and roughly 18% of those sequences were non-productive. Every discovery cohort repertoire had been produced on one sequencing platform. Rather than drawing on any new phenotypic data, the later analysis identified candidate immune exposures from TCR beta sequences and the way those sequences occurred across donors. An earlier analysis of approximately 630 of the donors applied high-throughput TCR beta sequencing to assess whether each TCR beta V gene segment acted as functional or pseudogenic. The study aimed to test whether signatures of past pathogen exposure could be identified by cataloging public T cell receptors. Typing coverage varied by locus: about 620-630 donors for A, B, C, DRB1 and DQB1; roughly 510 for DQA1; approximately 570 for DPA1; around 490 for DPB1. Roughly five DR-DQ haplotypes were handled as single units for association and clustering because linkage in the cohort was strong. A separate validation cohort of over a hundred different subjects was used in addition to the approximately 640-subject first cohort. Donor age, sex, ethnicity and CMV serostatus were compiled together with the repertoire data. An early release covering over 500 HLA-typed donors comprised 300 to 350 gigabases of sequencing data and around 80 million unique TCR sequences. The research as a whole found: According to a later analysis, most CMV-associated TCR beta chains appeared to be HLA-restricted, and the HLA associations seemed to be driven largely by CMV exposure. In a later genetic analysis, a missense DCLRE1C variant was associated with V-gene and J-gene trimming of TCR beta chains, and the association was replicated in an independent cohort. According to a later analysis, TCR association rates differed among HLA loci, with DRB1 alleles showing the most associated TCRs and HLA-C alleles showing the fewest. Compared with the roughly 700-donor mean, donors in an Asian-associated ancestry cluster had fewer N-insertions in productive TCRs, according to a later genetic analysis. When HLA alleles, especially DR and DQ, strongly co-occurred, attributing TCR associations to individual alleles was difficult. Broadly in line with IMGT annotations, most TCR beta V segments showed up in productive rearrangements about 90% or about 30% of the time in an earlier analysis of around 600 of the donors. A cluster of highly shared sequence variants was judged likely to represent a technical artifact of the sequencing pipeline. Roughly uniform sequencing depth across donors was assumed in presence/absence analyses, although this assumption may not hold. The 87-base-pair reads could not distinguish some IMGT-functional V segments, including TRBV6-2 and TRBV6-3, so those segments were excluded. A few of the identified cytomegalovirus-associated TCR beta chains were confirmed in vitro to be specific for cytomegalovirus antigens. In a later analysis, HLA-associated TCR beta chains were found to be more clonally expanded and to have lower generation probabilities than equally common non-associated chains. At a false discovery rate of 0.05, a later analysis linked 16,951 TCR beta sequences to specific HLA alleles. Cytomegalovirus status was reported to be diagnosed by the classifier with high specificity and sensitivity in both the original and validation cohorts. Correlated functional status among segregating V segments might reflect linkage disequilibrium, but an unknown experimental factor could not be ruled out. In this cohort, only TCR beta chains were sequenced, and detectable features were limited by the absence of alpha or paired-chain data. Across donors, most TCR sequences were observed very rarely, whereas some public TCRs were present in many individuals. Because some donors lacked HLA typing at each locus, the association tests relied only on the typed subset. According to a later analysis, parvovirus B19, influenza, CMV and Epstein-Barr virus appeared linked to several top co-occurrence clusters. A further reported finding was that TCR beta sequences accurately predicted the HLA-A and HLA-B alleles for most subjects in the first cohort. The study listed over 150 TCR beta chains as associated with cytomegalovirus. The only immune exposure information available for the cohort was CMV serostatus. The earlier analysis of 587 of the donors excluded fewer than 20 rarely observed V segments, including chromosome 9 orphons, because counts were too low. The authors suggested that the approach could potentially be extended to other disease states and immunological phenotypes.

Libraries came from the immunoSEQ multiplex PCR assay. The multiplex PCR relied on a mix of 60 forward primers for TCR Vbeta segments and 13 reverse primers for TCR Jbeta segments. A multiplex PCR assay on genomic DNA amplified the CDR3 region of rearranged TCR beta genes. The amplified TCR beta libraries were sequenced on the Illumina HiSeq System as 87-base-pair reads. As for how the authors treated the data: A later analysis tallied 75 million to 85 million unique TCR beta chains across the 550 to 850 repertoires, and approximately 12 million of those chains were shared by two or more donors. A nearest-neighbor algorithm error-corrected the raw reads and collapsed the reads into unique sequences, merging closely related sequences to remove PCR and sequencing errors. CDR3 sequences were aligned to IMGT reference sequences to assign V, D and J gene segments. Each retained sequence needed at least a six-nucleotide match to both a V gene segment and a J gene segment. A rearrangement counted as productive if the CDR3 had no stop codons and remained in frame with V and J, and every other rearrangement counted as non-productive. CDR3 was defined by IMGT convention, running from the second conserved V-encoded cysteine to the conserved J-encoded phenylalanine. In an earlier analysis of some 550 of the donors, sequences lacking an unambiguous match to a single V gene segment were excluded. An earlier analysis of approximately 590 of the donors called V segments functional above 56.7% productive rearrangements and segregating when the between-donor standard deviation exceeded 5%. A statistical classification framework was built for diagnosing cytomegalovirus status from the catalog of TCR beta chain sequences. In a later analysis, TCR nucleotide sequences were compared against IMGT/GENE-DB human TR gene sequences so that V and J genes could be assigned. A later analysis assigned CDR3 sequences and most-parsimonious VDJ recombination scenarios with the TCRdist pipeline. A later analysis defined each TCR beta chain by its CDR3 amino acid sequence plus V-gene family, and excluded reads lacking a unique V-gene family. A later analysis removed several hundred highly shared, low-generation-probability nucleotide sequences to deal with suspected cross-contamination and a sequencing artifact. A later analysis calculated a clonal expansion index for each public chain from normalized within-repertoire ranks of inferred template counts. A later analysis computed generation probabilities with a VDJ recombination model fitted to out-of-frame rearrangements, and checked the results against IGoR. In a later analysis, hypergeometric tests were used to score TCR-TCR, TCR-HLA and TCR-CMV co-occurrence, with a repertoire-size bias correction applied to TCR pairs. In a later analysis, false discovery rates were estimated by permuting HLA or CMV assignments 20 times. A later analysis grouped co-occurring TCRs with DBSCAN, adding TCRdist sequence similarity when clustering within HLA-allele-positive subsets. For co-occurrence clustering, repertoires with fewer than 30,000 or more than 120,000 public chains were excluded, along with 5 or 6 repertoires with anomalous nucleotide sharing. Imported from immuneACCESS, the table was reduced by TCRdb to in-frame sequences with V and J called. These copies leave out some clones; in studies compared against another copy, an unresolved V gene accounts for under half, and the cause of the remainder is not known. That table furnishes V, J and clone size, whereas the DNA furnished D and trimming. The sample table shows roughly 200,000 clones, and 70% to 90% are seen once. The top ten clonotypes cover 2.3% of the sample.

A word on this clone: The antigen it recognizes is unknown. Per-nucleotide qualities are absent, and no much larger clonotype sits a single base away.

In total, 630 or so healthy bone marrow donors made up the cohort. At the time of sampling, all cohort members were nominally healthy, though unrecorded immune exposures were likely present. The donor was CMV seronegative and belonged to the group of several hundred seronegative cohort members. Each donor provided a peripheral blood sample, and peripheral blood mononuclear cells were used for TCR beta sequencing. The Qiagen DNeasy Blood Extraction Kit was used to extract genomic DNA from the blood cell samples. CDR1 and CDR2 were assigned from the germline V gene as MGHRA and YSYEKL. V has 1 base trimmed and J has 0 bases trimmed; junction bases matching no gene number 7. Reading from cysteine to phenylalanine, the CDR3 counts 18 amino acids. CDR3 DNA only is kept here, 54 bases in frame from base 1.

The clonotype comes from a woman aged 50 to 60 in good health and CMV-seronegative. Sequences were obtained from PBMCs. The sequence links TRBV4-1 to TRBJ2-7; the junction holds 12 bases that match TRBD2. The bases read TGCGCCAGCAGCCAAGTTTCACTAGCGGGAGGTAGCTCCTACGAGCAGTACTTC. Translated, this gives CASSQVSLAGGSSYEQYF.